The 11 T cell receptor beta chains reported below all come from one sample, sequenced in a study of blood T cell repertoires in COVID-19. Repertoires were generated with immunoSEQ multiplex PCR, while TCRdb's copy carries only in-frame clones and drops some. The table has some 200,000 clones, 80% to 85% seen once; the top ten hold about 5%. Sample: peripheral blood. The receptors stem from a woman between 70 and 85 years old with COVID-19, enrolled during active disease.

The V call is TRBV7-9, the J call TRBJ2-1, with TRBD2 identical over 9 bases. CDR3 length: 15 residues. Germline V gene sequence: CDR1 SEHNR, CDR2 FQNEAQ (reference sequence). With V trimmed by 5 bases and J by 8 bases, 10 bases remained unmatched. The CDR3 region has the DNA TGTGCCAGCAGCCGAAGCAGCGGGAGGATAGATGAGCAGTTCTTC. It yields the protein CASSRSSGRIDEQFF.

The rearrangement links TRBV19 to TRBJ1-1; 11 positions match TRBD1. The CDR3 consists of 14 residues. V shed 7 bases, J shed 4 bases, and the junction held 5 bases outside the gene matches. The germline gives CDR1 LNHDA, CDR2 SQIVND (reference sequence). The CDR3 nucleotides read TGTGCCAGTATCAGGGGGACAGGGGGCACTGAAGCTTTCTTT. Translating gives CASIRGTGGTEAFF.

The count of this clone is one. V gene TRBV4-2 combines with J gene TRBJ1-1; weak D call: TRBD1 (6 bases). V was trimmed by 3 bases and J by 4 bases, leaving 24 bases between them. Germline V lookup: CDR1 LGHNA, CDR2 YNFKEQ. The CDR3 sequence is 18 residues long. CDR3 sequence: CASSHYPAGGAGSTEAFF. The CDR3 nucleotides read TGTGCCAGCAGCCACTACCCCGCGGGGGGGGCGGGAAGCACTGAAGCTTTCTTT.

This clone occurred once. V gene TRBV19 combines with J gene TRBJ2-1; D is undetermined. Germline V lookup: CDR1 LNHDA, CDR2 SQIVND (reference sequence). The CDR3 is made up of 15 amino acids. V lost 7 bases and J lost 4, with 17 bases in between. The CDR3, as DNA: TGTGCCAGTAAAGTAGAACAGACCTCTTACAATGAGCAGTTCTTC. This gives the protein CASKVEQTSYNEQFF.

V usage is TRBV9 and J usage is TRBJ2-1; possibly TRBD1 for D (5 bases). The germline gives CDR1 SGDLS, CDR2 YYNGEE. Trimming removed 3 bases at V and 1 base at J, with 14 bases between. This CDR3 comprises 16 residues. The CDR3 loop reads CASSGGGSGSYNEQFF. CDR3 DNA: TGTGCCAGCAGCGGTGGTGGGTCAGGGTCCTACAATGAGCAGTTCTTC.

The sample holds a few counts of this clone. This chain uses TRBV24-1 with TRBJ1-5; 7 nucleotides match TRBD1. This CDR3 is built from 16 residues. The germline CDR1 and CDR2 sequences are KGHDR and SFDVKD. V lost 2 bases, J lost 3 bases, and 6 bases stayed unmatched. The CDR3 loop reads CATSDSGDSPNQPQHF. The CDR3 DNA reads TGTGCCACCAGTGATTCCGGGGACAGCCCCAATCAGCCCCAGCATTTT.

The V call is TRBV10-3, the J call TRBJ2-5, with 7 bases matching TRBD1. J gave up 5 bases and V 6 bases, and 9 bases lay outside the gene matches. The CDR3 has 14 residues. Germline loops: CDR1 ENHRY, CDR2 SYGVKD. The CDR3 bases are TGTGCCATCAGACAGGGGCCCCCCGAGGAGACCCAGTACTTC. Translation gives CAIRQGPPEETQYF.

The genes are TRBV18 and TRBJ2-5; TRBD1 is a possible D gene (6 bases). Looked up from germline, CDR1 is KGHSH and CDR2 is LQKENI. Trimming took off 5 bases at V and 5 bases at J, with 24 bases between the two ends. The CDR3 covers 17 residues. Here the CDR3 reads CASSGPNRDKTWETQYF. In DNA form, the CDR3 reads TGTGCCAGCTCAGGGCCTAACCGGGACAAAACTTGGGAGACCCAGTACTTC. The full variable domain, with the rest looked up from reference TRBV18 and TRBJ2-5, is NAGVMQNPRHLVRRRGQEARLRCSPMKGHSHVYWYRQLPEEGLKFMVYLQKENIIDESGMPKERFSAEFPKEGPSILRIQQVVRGDSAAYFCASSGPNRDKTWETQYFGPGTRLLVL.

This clone has only a few counts. The same CDR3 can be traced to other DNA sequences in this sample. The chain combines TRBV15 with TRBJ1-2; TRBD1 might be the D (5 bases). The ends were cut back, 0 bases at V and 4 bases at J, with 12 bases in the middle. Germline-derived CDR1 and CDR2 are LNHNV and YYDKDF (reference sequence). CDR3 length equals 15 residues. The CDR3 coding sequence is TGTGCCACCAGCAGAGATAGTCAGGGCAGCTATGGCTACACCTTC. Translation: CATSRDSQGSYGYTF.

This clone was counted only a few times. This chain joins TRBV7-2 and TRBJ2-5; no firm D call. Trimming cost V 1 base and J 6 bases, with 18 bases left between them. CDR1 and CDR2 (germline): SGHTA, FQGNSA. This CDR3 is 16 amino acids long. The CDR3, as DNA: TGTGCCAGCAGCTTAGGAGGCCGGAGTTTAGGAAAGACCCAGTACTTC. It codes for CASSLGGRSLGKTQYF.

This chain joins TRBV3-1 (or the pseudogene TRBV3-2) and TRBJ1-6; D unclear. CDR1 is LGHDT and CDR2 is YNNKEL in the germline V gene (reference sequence). The CDR3 has 16 amino acids. The V gene lost 0 bases and the J gene lost 11 bases, with 17 bases spanning the gap. Written as DNA, the CDR3 is TGTGCCAGCAGCCAAGACGGGGAGGGTTCGAAGGCACCCCTCCACTTT. It specifies CASSQDGEGSKAPLHF.